This TCR beta chain was observed in a study of memory CD4+ T cells and cytomegalovirus serostatus. As for the study in general: Of the healthy Belgian adults, several were CMV seropositive and 24 seronegative.

The sort gate was single viable CD3+CD4+CD8-CD45RO+ cells for memory CD4+ T cells. The V end was cut by 0 bases, the J end by 0 bases, with 9 bases between. CDR3 length equals 16 residues. Germline CDR1 is LGHNA and CDR2 is YNFKEQ. Some clones are missing from TCRdb's copy, which holds only in-frame ones; the method was immunoSEQ multiplex PCR. The sample holds around 99,000 clones, around 80% seen once. The sample consisted of memory CD4+ T cells from blood. V gene TRBV4-2 combines with J gene TRBJ1-3; D is unresolved. The clonotype was recovered from an adult in good health and CMV-seropositive. CDR3 sequence (DNA): TGTGCCAGCAGCCAAGAGTTAGTCCACTCTGGAAACACCATATATTTT. This gives the protein CASSQELVHSGNTIYF.